This TCR beta chain was identified during a study of PD-1 blockade in classical Hodgkin lymphoma. Of note for this clone: The target antigen is unknown.

Study-wide results and caveats: The CD4+ diversity rise by C4D1 was clearest in complete responders.

This CDR3 is built from 16 residues. Germline V gene lookup returns CDR1 SGHNT and CDR2 YYREEE (reference sequence). The J segment lost 1 base and the V segment lost 3 bases, leaving 8 bases of the junction unmatched. No patient escaped relapse after autologous stem cell transplantation, and brentuximab vedotin exposure varied. Clones were sequenced by immunoSEQ multiplex PCR, and TCRdb holds only the in-frame ones, with some missing. This sample has 95,000 to 100,000 clones; around 89% occur once, and the top ten carry under 8.5%. Specimen: peripheral blood mononuclear cells (PBMCs), collected before the second cycle of nivolumab. This receptor was identified in a human donor with classical Hodgkin lymphoma. The chain recombines TRBV5-4 with TRBJ1-1, with 8 bases that match TRBD1. The DNA for the CDR3 is TGTGCCAGCAGCTCCGCAGGGGGCTTTAAGAACACTGAAGCTTTCTTT. Its protein product is CASSSAGGFKNTEAFF. Full variable domain (outside the CDR3, taken from reference TRBV5-4 and TRBJ1-1): ETGVTQSPTHLIKTRGQQVTLRCSSQSGHNTVSWYQQALGQGPQFIFQYYREEENGRGNFPPRFSGLQFPNYSSELNVNALELDDSALYLCASSSAGGFKNTEAFFGQGTRLTVV.